The 21 T cell receptor beta chains reported below all come from one sample, sequenced in a study of T-cell reconstitution after alpha-beta-depleted transplantation in children. During its preparation, the TCRbeta library received unique molecular identifiers. Using its own MiXCR run on the PCR reads, TCRdb lists one record per CDR3 protein. The sample lists around 380,000 distinct CDR3 sequences, under 13% occurring once. The source material was PBMCs from the stem cell graft donor, sampled from the stem cell graft. These receptors were taken from a human donor who donated a stem cell graft to a child with acute myeloid leukemia.

This clonotype was seen a handful of times. This chain uses TRBV5-6 with TRBJ1-6; D is possibly TRBD1 (6 bases). The V end lost 4 bases, the J end lost 7 bases, and 18 bases lay between the germline ends. Germline CDR1 and CDR2: SGHDT and YYEEEE. There are 16 residues in the CDR3. The CDR3 spells CASSHLATGRNSPLHF. The CDR3 DNA reads TGTGCCAGCAGCCACTTGGCTACAGGGAGGAATTCACCCCTCCACTTT. The full variable domain, rest sourced from reference TRBV5-6 and TRBJ1-6, is DAGVTQSPTHLIKTRGQQVTLRCSPKSGHDTVSWYQQALGQGPQFIFQYYEEEERQRGNFPDRFSGHQFPNYSSELNVNALLLGDSALYLCASSHLATGRNSPLHFGNGTRLTVT.

The chain recombines TRBV15 with TRBJ2-3; 8 bases match TRBD2. CDR3 size: 15 residues. The V and J ends lost 2 bases and 6 bases, in that order; junction bases with no gene match: 7. CDR1 and CDR2 (germline): LNHNV, YYDKDF (reference sequence). The CDR3 region has the DNA TGTGCCACCAGCAGACCCGGGGGGGCCGGGGATACGCAGTATTTT. Amino acids: CATSRPGGAGDTQYF.

The chain carries TRBV10-2 and TRBJ2-7; D may be TRBD1 or TRBD2 (5 bases each). Germline V CDR1 and CDR2: WSHSY, SAAADI. V gave up 1 base and J gave up 4 bases, with 11 bases separating them. The CDR3 loop spans 14 amino acids. The CDR3 protein is CASSELGPLYEQYF. CDR3 in DNA: TGCGCCAGCAGTGAGTTGGGACCACTATACGAGCAGTACTTC.

This clonotype was seen only a few times. J is TRBJ1-5 and V is TRBV12-3 or TRBV12-4; possibly TRBD1 for D (6 bases). Trimming took off 3 bases at V and 2 bases at J, with 14 bases between the two ends. The CDR3 has 16 residues. The CDR3 DNA is TGTGCCAGCAGTTTGATCGGGGGCTGGGGCAATCAGCCCCAGCATTTT. As protein: CASSLIGGWGNQPQHF.

This clonotype has at least ten counts. The chain recombines TRBV5-1 with TRBJ1-4; the match to TRBD1 covers 7 bases. Germline values: CDR1 SGHRS, CDR2 YFSETQ. CDR3 size: 14 residues. The V gene end was trimmed by 3 bases and the J gene end by 3 bases; junction bases not matched to a gene: 2. The CDR3 bases are TGCGCCAGCAGCTCGGGACAGCCTAATGAAAAACTGTTTTTT. It translates to CASSSGQPNEKLFF.

This clonotype was counted only a few times. The chain uses TRBV29-1 and TRBJ2-3; TRBD2 matches 8 bases. Per the germline V gene, CDR1 is SQVTM and CDR2 is ANQGSEA. The V and J ends lost 4 bases and 5 bases, in that order; junction bases with no gene match: 5. This CDR3 has 13 amino acids. CDR3 sequence: CSVGYAGGDTQYF. The CDR3 coding sequence is TGCAGCGTTGGCTATGCGGGAGGAGATACGCAGTATTTT.

The chain links TRBV4-1 to TRBJ2-1; TRBD1 might be the D (5 bases). CDR1 is MGHRA, CDR2 YSYEKL, per germline. The CDR3 spans 17 residues. The V end was cut by 3 bases, the J end by 7 bases, with 22 bases between. DNA of the CDR3: TGCGCCAGCAGCCAGCTCTCTAGGGGCCCCCTTTGGAATGAGCAGTTCTTC. This codes for CASSQLSRGPLWNEQFF.

The rearrangement links TRBV20-1 to TRBJ2-3; TRBD2 is a possible D gene (5 bases). Deletions cut 8 bases from V and 8 bases from J, with 17 bases between. The CDR3 contains 12 residues. The germline gives CDR1 DFQATT, CDR2 SNEGSKA (reference sequence). This CDR3 reads CSTKSRDGTQYF. The CDR3 DNA follows: TGCAGTACAAAAAGCCGGGATGGTACGCAGTATTTT.

V is TRBV27 and J is TRBJ1-5; D may be TRBD1 (5 bases). The CDR3 runs 14 residues. V was trimmed by 2 bases and J by 6 bases, leaving 11 bases between them. Germline V lookup: CDR1 MNHEY, CDR2 SMNVEV (reference sequence). The CDR3 nucleotides read TGTGCCAGCAGTTTAAGCGGGACCGCTCAGCCCCAGCATTTT. Residues: CASSLSGTAQPQHF.

The chain carries TRBV10-3 and TRBJ1-2; no clear D gene. The V end lost 10 bases, the J end lost 5 bases, and 8 bases lay between the germline ends. This CDR3 is built from 10 residues. The V gene's germline CDR1 is ENHRY and CDR2 SYGVKD. The DNA of the CDR3 is TGTGCCACCCTTGATTATGGCTACACCTTC. Amino acid sequence: CATLDYGYTF.

The J gene is TRBJ2-5, the V gene TRBV18; D is unclear. V shed 3 bases and J shed 2 bases, with 13 bases lying between them. This CDR3 has 15 residues. The germline V gene has CDR1 KGHSH and CDR2 LQKENI. The CDR3 bases are TGTGCCAGCTCACCTACTCGGCTACAACAAGAGACCCAGTACTTC. Translation: CASSPTRLQQETQYF.

This clonotype was detected ten times or more. The V and J genes are TRBV7-9 and TRBJ2-1; unclear D gene. V was shortened by 0 bases and J by 9 bases, with 6 bases between the two germline ends. The germline CDR1 and CDR2 sequences are SEHNR and FQNEAQ (reference sequence). This CDR3 has 12 residues. CDR3 residues: CASSLAFGEQFF. The CDR3 DNA sequence: TGTGCCAGCAGCTTAGCGTTTGGTGAGCAGTTCTTC.

The J gene is TRBJ2-5, the V gene TRBV7-2, with no clear D. Germline CDR1 is SGHTA and CDR2 is FQGNSA. The V end was cut by 5 bases, the J end by 5 bases, with 15 bases between. The CDR3 consists of 14 residues. DNA of the CDR3: TGTGCCAGCAGCCCGGCAGTTAACGGGGAGACCCAGTACTTC. It is translated as CASSPAVNGETQYF.

This chain joins TRBV20-1 and TRBJ2-3, with 7 bases fitting TRBD2. Germline loops: CDR1 DFQATT, CDR2 SNEGSKA (reference sequence). V dropped 5 bases and J dropped 0; count of bases not matched to a gene: 5. This CDR3 is built from 14 residues. The CDR3 bases are TGCAGTGCTCAACTAGCGTCTAGCACAGATACGCAGTATTTT. This sequence encodes CSAQLASSTDTQYF.

There are a few counts of this clonotype. The chain is built from TRBV15 and TRBJ2-3; D is ambiguous. CDR1 is LNHNV and CDR2 is YYDKDF in the germline V gene (reference sequence). The germline V and J ends were trimmed by 1 base and 7 bases, with 15 bases remaining between them. The length of the CDR3 is 15 residues. CDR3 protein: CATSRALDGMNTQYF. The CDR3 nucleotides read TGTGCCACCAGCAGAGCGCTTGACGGTATGAATACGCAGTATTTT.

This clonotype was counted between two and nine times. The gene calls are TRBV9 and TRBJ2-2; 8 nucleotides line up with TRBD2. Germline V CDR1 and CDR2: SGDLS, YYNGEE. V lost 1 base to trimming and J lost 1 base; unmatched junction nucleotides: 6. This CDR3 is 17 amino acids long. The DNA of the CDR3 is TGTGCCAGCAGCGTACTCGGGGGGGTTGGGAACACCGGGGAGCTGTTTTTT. It yields the protein CASSVLGGVGNTGELFF. The whole variable domain, filled in from reference TRBV9 and TRBJ2-2, reads DSGVTQTPKHLITATGQRVTLRCSPRSGDLSVYWYQQSLDQGLQFLIQYYNGEERAKGNILERFSAQQFPDLHSELNLSSLELGDSALYFCASSVLGGVGNTGELFFGEGSRLTVL.

The chain carries TRBV29-1 and TRBJ1-6; a possible D gene is TRBD1 (6 bases). V lost 0 bases to trimming and J lost 9 bases, with 24 bases between them. Germline loops: CDR1 SQVTM, CDR2 ANQGSEA. This CDR3 is 18 amino acids long. CDR3 nucleotide sequence: TGCAGCGTTGAAGATCTTCGATCGGGCCCAGGGGTGAGTTCACCCCTCCACTTT. Amino acid sequence: CSVEDLRSGPGVSSPLHF. The whole variable domain, remainder taken from reference TRBV29-1 and TRBJ1-6, is SAVISQKPSRDICQRGTSLTIQCQVDSQVTMMFWYRQQPGQSLTLIATANQGSEATYESGFVIDKFPISRPNLTFSTLTVSNMSPEDSSIYLCSVEDLRSGPGVSSPLHFGNGTRLTVT.

This clonotype showed up just a few times. V is TRBV7-2 and J is TRBJ2-3; 7 bases agree with TRBD2. Germline CDR1 SGHTA, CDR2 FQGNSA. The CDR3 covers 14 residues. V trimming: 5 bases; J trimming: 3 bases; junction bases outside the gene matches: 5. CDR3 DNA sequence: TGTGCCAGCAGCGCCGGACTAGTAACAGATACGCAGTATTTT. The encoded protein is CASSAGLVTDTQYF.

This clonotype has more than one count but fewer than ten. The chain employs TRBV20-1 and TRBJ2-3, with 8 bases fitting TRBD2. The J segment lost 4 bases and the V segment lost 3 bases, leaving 9 bases of the junction unmatched. This CDR3 contains 15 residues. From germline, CDR1 is DFQATT and CDR2 SNEGSKA (reference sequence). In nucleotides, the CDR3 is TGCAGTGCTAGGAAGCTAGCGGGTATCCCAGATACGCAGTATTTT. This sequence encodes CSARKLAGIPDTQYF.

V gene TRBV4-1 combines with J gene TRBJ2-7; D assignment may be TRBD1 or TRBD2 (7 bases each). V lost 1 base and J 7 bases, leaving 14 bases between the germline ends. Germline V gene lookup returns CDR1 MGHRA and CDR2 YSYEKL. The CDR3 is made up of 14 amino acids. The CDR3 reads CASSQVAGGGEQYF. For the CDR3, the DNA is TGCGCCAGCAGCCAAGTTGCAGGGGGAGGGGAGCAGTACTTC.

The CDR3 DNA reads TGCAGCGTTGAAGAGTACGGGGGCTACACCTTC. This gives the protein CSVEEYGGYTF. V usage is TRBV29-1 and J usage is TRBJ1-2; D unclear. Trimming pared 0 bases from V and 8 bases from J, leaving 7 bases between. CDR3 length equals 11 residues. Germline CDR1 reads SQVTM; CDR2 reads ANQGSEA.